Listed here are 22 T cell receptor beta chains from one sample, sequenced in a study of technical replicates of blood from several donors. The method was immunoSEQ multiplex PCR; TCRdb's version includes in-frame clones alone and lacks a portion of them. The table includes more than 90,000 clones, around 96% detected once. The sequencing input was T cells isolated from PBMCs. The receptors derive from a human donor in good health.

The V and J genes are TRBV7-9 and TRBJ2-2; 10 bases fit TRBD2. Germline-derived CDR1 and CDR2 are SEHNR and FQNEAQ (reference sequence). This CDR3 has 14 amino acids. The V gene end was trimmed by 5 bases and the J gene end by 3 bases; junction bases not matched to a gene: 0. The CDR3 loop is CASSGLADTGELFF. Written as DNA, the CDR3 is TGTGCCAGCAGCGGACTAGCGGACACCGGGGAGCTGTTTTTT.

The rearrangement joins TRBV11-2 to TRBJ2-3; 9 bases map to TRBD2. Germline V gene lookup returns CDR1 SGHAT and CDR2 FQNNGV. After removal of 2 bases from V and 3 bases from J, the junction contained 6 bases not matched to a gene. The length of the CDR3 is 16 residues. The CDR3 DNA reads as TGTGCCAGCAGCTTAAATAGGCGGGGGGGAACAGATACGCAGTATTTT. It codes for CASSLNRRGGTDTQYF.

V and J are TRBV29-1 and TRBJ1-2; D is ambiguous. Germline V CDR1 and CDR2: SQVTM, ANQGSEA. The CDR3 is 14 amino acids. Trimming removed 0 bases at V and 4 bases at J, with 12 bases between. CDR3 protein: CSVEDRDVSYGYTF. CDR3 DNA: TGCAGCGTTGAAGATCGAGATGTGTCCTATGGCTACACCTTC.

V and J are TRBV10-1 and TRBJ2-1; the match to TRBD2 covers 7 bases. The V segment lost 0 bases and the J segment 6 bases; nucleotides outside the gene matches: 2. Germline-derived CDR1 and CDR2 are WNHNN and SYGVQD (reference sequence). CDR3 size: 14 residues. CDR3 sequence: CASSESTSVNEQFF. The CDR3 nucleotides read TGCGCCAGCAGTGAGTCCACTAGCGTCAATGAGCAGTTCTTC.

The CDR3 reads CASTPATSNEQFF. CDR3 sequence (DNA): TGTGCCAGTACCCCCGCGACTAGCAATGAGCAGTTCTTC. The chain links TRBV19 to TRBJ2-1; maybe TRBD2 (6 bases). The germline gives CDR1 LNHDA, CDR2 SQIVND (reference sequence). The CDR3 is made up of 13 amino acids. V lost 7 bases and J lost 6, with 13 bases in between.

This chain joins TRBV11-3 and TRBJ2-7, with 15 bases that match TRBD2. In germline, CDR1 is SGHNT, CDR2 YENEEA. V trimming: 5 bases; J trimming: 3 bases; junction bases outside the gene matches: 8. The CDR3 has 17 residues. CDR3 protein: CASSPRTSGGAYYEQYF. The CDR3 coding sequence is TGTGCCAGCAGCCCGAGGACTAGCGGGGGGGCCTACTACGAGCAGTACTTC.

The chain is built from TRBV19 and TRBJ2-7; 8 nucleotides agree with TRBD2. Germline V gene data show CDR1 as LNHDA and CDR2 as SQIVND (reference sequence). CDR3 length: 15 residues. With V trimmed by 1 base and J by 2 bases, 4 bases remained unmatched. As DNA, the CDR3 is TGTGCCAGTAGTATAGTTTTCGGGGGGGCCTACGAGCAGTACTTC. It specifies CASSIVFGGAYEQYF.

The V gene is TRBV6-5, the J gene TRBJ2-1; TRBD2 aligns across 9 bases. The CDR3 runs 15 residues. The ends lost 3 bases at V and 9 bases at J; junction bases unmatched: 9. The V gene's germline CDR1 is MNHEY and CDR2 SVGAGI. DNA for the CDR3: TGTGCCAGCAGTTATGCGGGAGGGCCTAGAAGTGAGCAGTTCTTC. Protein sequence: CASSYAGGPRSEQFF.

This CDR3 is CASSYSVGVHEQYF. CDR3 coding DNA: TGTGCCAGCAGTTACTCGGTCGGGGTGCACGAGCAGTACTTC. This chain connects TRBV6-5 to TRBJ2-7; D possibly corresponds to TRBD2 (5 bases). The length of the CDR3 is 14 residues. Germline V gene sequence: CDR1 MNHEY, CDR2 SVGAGI. Trimming removed 0 bases from V and 5 bases from J, with 11 bases in between.

The chain couples TRBV28 to TRBJ2-5; a possible D gene is TRBD1 (5 bases). Germline-derived CDR1 and CDR2 are MDHEN and SYDVKM. The V and J ends lost 4 bases and 5 bases respectively, with 17 bases between them. This CDR3 is built from 15 residues. The CDR3 bases are TGTGCCAGCAGTTCTCCGACAGTGAGTAGGGAGACCCAGTACTTC. Its translation: CASSSPTVSRETQYF.

CDR3 loop: CAWSGDRRAKNIQYF. CDR3 nucleotide sequence: TGTGCCTGGAGTGGGGACAGGAGAGCCAAAAACATTCAGTACTTC. This rearrangement joins TRBV30 to TRBJ2-4, with 8 nucleotides matching TRBD1. Looked up from germline, CDR1 is GTSNPN and CDR2 is SVGIG (reference sequence). The CDR3 length is 15 residues. The V gene end was trimmed by 1 base and the J gene end by 0 bases; junction bases not matched to a gene: 2.

The chain employs TRBV30 and TRBJ2-2; tentatively, D is TRBD1 (5 bases). Trimming shortened V by 7 bases and J by 5 bases, and 14 bases separated the two germline ends. The length of the CDR3 is 13 residues. Germline-derived CDR1 and CDR2 are GTSNPN and SVGIG (reference sequence). The CDR3 DNA reads TGTGCCTCAAGGCAGGGTCGGACCGGGGAGCTGTTTTTT. Protein sequence: CASRQGRTGELFF.

This chain joins TRBV19 and TRBJ1-5; D not resolved. V was shortened by 4 bases and J by 6 bases, with 10 bases between the two germline ends. There are 13 residues in the CDR3. Germline V CDR1 and CDR2: LNHDA, SQIVND (reference sequence). CDR3 coding DNA: TGTGCCAGTAGTAGCGGGAGAATTCAGCCCCAGCATTTT. Translation gives CASSSGRIQPQHF.

This chain joins TRBV2 and TRBJ1-2, with D perhaps matching TRBD1 (6 bases). The CDR3 length is 13 residues. V was cut by 4 bases and J by 2 bases, with 8 bases left in between. The germline V gene has CDR1 SNHLY and CDR2 FYNNEI. The CDR3 sequence is CASSAQGNYGYTF. The CDR3 DNA reads as TGTGCCAGCAGTGCCCAGGGGAACTATGGCTACACCTTC.

The J gene is TRBJ2-4, the V gene TRBV5-1, with 8 bases identical to TRBD2. The V and J ends lost 2 bases and 7 bases, in that order; junction bases with no gene match: 5. CDR3 size: 14 residues. Germline CDR1 is SGHRS and CDR2 is YFSETQ. CDR3 sequence (DNA): TGCGCCAGCAGCTTTAGCGGGATGTCGAACATTCAGTACTTC. Protein sequence: CASSFSGMSNIQYF.

The V call is TRBV29-1, the J call TRBJ2-1; TRBD2 might be the D (6 bases). This CDR3 has 14 amino acids. Looked up from germline, CDR1 is SQVTM and CDR2 is ANQGSEA. Trimming pared 5 bases from V and 2 bases from J, leaving 13 bases between. In nucleotides, the CDR3 is TGCAGCGTTCCGAGGGAGGATACCTACAATGAGCAGTTCTTC. It specifies CSVPREDTYNEQFF.

The J gene is TRBJ2-1, the V gene TRBV5-1, with D perhaps matching TRBD1 (5 bases). This CDR3 has 16 amino acids. The germline V and J ends were trimmed by 4 bases and 6 bases, with 20 bases remaining between them. Germline values: CDR1 SGHRS, CDR2 YFSETQ. The CDR3 region is CASSVQGWVPSNEQFF. CDR3 in DNA: TGCGCCAGCAGCGTGCAGGGATGGGTGCCCTCCAATGAGCAGTTCTTC.

This rearrangement joins TRBV4-1 to TRBJ2-7, with 7 bases identical to TRBD2. This CDR3 contains 15 residues. Trimming took 8 bases from V and 0 from J; bases not matched to a gene: 10. Germline loops: CDR1 MGHRA, CDR2 YSYEKL. The CDR3 spells CASGLLTGGSYEQYF. In DNA form, the CDR3 reads TGCGCCAGCGGACTCCTCACGGGGGGCTCCTACGAGCAGTACTTC.

This clone came up once. The chain recombines TRBV4-2 with TRBJ2-1, with 9 bases that match TRBD2. The CDR3 has 16 residues. Germline CDR1 LGHNA, CDR2 YNFKEQ. V shed 2 bases and J 6 bases; nucleotides not matched to a gene: 8. The CDR3 nucleotides are TGTGCCAGCAGCCAAACCGGGACTAGCCGCCTCAATGAGCAGTTCTTC. Its translation is CASSQTGTSRLNEQFF.

J is TRBJ2-3 and V is TRBV5-4; 8 bases are a match to TRBD2. This CDR3 contains 16 residues. The germline V gene has CDR1 SGHNT and CDR2 YYREEE (reference sequence). V shed 3 bases and J 0 bases; nucleotides not matched to a gene: 6. For the CDR3, the DNA is TGTGCCAGCAGCTCCAGCGGGGGACCTAGCACAGATACGCAGTATTTT. The encoded protein is CASSSSGGPSTDTQYF.

The chain recombines TRBV19 with TRBJ1-1; D is ambiguous. Trimming left V 7 bases short and J 7 bases short, with 10 bases between. Germline CDR1 LNHDA, CDR2 SQIVND (reference sequence). This CDR3 has 11 residues. CDR3 sequence reads: CASKRAGEAFF. CDR3 sequence (DNA): TGTGCCAGTAAGAGGGCAGGTGAAGCTTTCTTT.

This chain links TRBV6-4 with TRBJ1-5, with D possibly matching TRBD1 (6 bases). The germline CDR1 and CDR2 sequences are MRHNA and SNTAGT. The CDR3 totals 12 residues. Trimming shortened V by 0 bases and J by 14 bases, and 11 bases separated the two germline ends. The CDR3 region is CASSDSGGHKHF. The CDR3 DNA reads as TGTGCCAGCAGTGACTCGGGGGGGCATAAGCATTTT.